The clone carrying this T cell receptor (beta chain) has a single count. The data are from a study of OX40 agonist ivuxolimab in advanced cancers. CDR1 SGHNT and CDR2 YYREEE come from the germline V gene (reference sequence). The V gene end was trimmed by 4 bases and the J gene end by 4 bases; junction bases not matched to a gene: 3. The CDR3 has 13 residues. The table came from immunoSEQ multiplex PCR; TCRdb's copy has only in-frame clones and leaves some out. The data show some 91,000 clones, around 87% seen once. The clonotype was recovered from an adult with an advanced solid tumor such as melanoma, head and neck, liver or kidney cancer. The chain carries TRBV5-4 and TRBJ1-1, with 8 bases identical to TRBD1. The sample in question was CD4+ or CD8+ T cells sorted from blood, obtained in a trial of the OX40 agonist ivuxolimab. CDR3 residues: CASSRTGSTEAFF. For the CDR3, the DNA is TGTGCCAGCAGCCGGACAGGGTCCACTGAAGCTTTCTTT.